The next 30 T cell receptor beta chains were all read from a single sample in a study of blood T cell repertoires in COVID-19. The table came from immunoSEQ multiplex PCR; TCRdb's copy has only in-frame clones and leaves some out. The repertoire holds approximately 290,000 clones, around 91% seen once, with approximately 12% in the top ten. Sequencing was performed on peripheral blood. All receptors come from an older woman with acute or convalescent COVID-19.

The rearrangement joins TRBV14 to TRBJ1-1; possibly TRBD1 for D (5 bases). Per the germline V gene, CDR1 is SGHDN and CDR2 is FVKESK. The CDR3 has 13 residues. V lost 3 bases and J lost 2, with 7 bases in between. In nucleotides, the CDR3 is TGTGCCAGCAGCCAGCAGGGTAACACTGAAGCTTTCTTT. Translated: CASSQQGNTEAFF. The full variable domain, rest sourced from reference TRBV14 and TRBJ1-1, is EAGVTQFPSHSVIEKGQTVTLRCDPISGHDNLYWYRRVMGKEIKFLLHFVKESKQDESGMPNNRFLAERTGGTYSTLKVQPAELEDSGVYFCASSQQGNTEAFFGQGTRLTVV.

This chain joins TRBV5-5 and TRBJ2-5; 8 bases match TRBD1. Germline V CDR1 and CDR2: SGHKS, YYEKEE (reference sequence). Trimming removed 5 bases from V and 5 bases from J; junction bases left unmatched: 8. The CDR3 spans 14 residues. CDR3 protein: CASSSTGEWETQYF. The CDR3 DNA reads as TGTGCCAGCAGTTCGACAGGGGAATGGGAGACCCAGTACTTC.

The chain links TRBV5-5 to TRBJ1-2, with no clear D. Per germline, CDR1 SGHKS and CDR2 YYEKEE (reference sequence). The CDR3 consists of 14 residues. V dropped 4 bases and J dropped 2 bases, with 12 bases sitting between them. The CDR3 loop reads CASSLAGRNYGYTF. CDR3 coding DNA: TGTGCCAGCAGCCTGGCGGGTAGGAACTATGGCTACACCTTC.

The chain has TRBV18 and TRBJ2-1; possibly TRBD1 for D (7 bases). Looked up from germline, CDR1 is KGHSH and CDR2 is LQKENI. The CDR3 has 16 amino acids. The V and J ends lost 4 bases and 6 bases respectively, with 19 bases between them. The CDR3 region is CASSLARQGLANEQFF. CDR3 sequence (DNA): TGTGCCAGCTCACTCGCTAGACAGGGACTTGCCAATGAGCAGTTCTTC. Combining the CDR3 with reference TRBV18 and TRBJ2-1 gives the whole variable domain NAGVMQNPRHLVRRRGQEARLRCSPMKGHSHVYWYRQLPEEGLKFMVYLQKENIIDESGMPKERFSAEFPKEGPSILRIQQVVRGDSAAYFCASSLARQGLANEQFFGPGTRLTVL.

This clone appeared once. The rearrangement uses TRBV13 and TRBJ1-2; 7 bases fit TRBD1. V dropped 6 bases and J dropped 4; count of bases not matched to a gene: 5. CDR1 and CDR2 from the germline V gene are PRHDT and FYEKMQ (reference sequence). The CDR3 has 13 amino acids. The CDR3 loop reads CASSEQGTYGYTF. In nucleotides, the CDR3 is TGTGCCAGCAGTGAACAGGGGACCTATGGCTACACCTTC.

The rearrangement uses TRBV6-6 and TRBJ1-4, with 7 bases that match TRBD1. This CDR3 region has 11 residues. Trimming removed 5 bases from V and 10 bases from J; junction bases left unmatched: 1. Germline V gene sequence: CDR1 MNHNY, CDR2 SVGAGI (reference sequence). This CDR3 reads CASSDRAKLFF. The CDR3 nucleotides read TGTGCCAGCAGTGACAGGGCAAAACTGTTTTTT.

The rearrangement joins TRBV28 to TRBJ1-1; TRBD1 agrees at 8 bases. V shed 2 bases, J shed 3 bases, and the junction held 2 bases outside the gene matches. The CDR3 has 14 residues. Germline-derived CDR1 and CDR2 are MDHEN and SYDVKM. The CDR3 DNA sequence: TGTGCCAGCAGTTTACAGGGGGCCTACACTGAAGCTTTCTTT. Translating it yields CASSLQGAYTEAFF. Drawing the rest from reference TRBV28 and TRBJ1-1, the complete variable domain is DVKVTQSSRYLVKRTGEKVFLECVQDMDHENMFWYRQDPGLGLRLIYFSYDVKMKEKGDIPEGYSVSREKKERFSLILESASTNQTSMYLCASSLQGAYTEAFFGQGTRLTVV.

Note on this clone: The same CDR3 is also encoded by other DNA sequences in this sample. The chain uses TRBV7-2 and TRBJ1-5; 7 bases are shared with TRBD1. The CDR3 runs 15 residues. The V gene's germline CDR1 is SGHTA and CDR2 FQGNSA. Trimming at V came to 5 bases and at J to 0 bases, leaving 4 bases not matched to a gene. CDR3 amino acids: CASSLGQYSNQPQHF. In DNA, the CDR3 is TGTGCCAGCAGCCTGGGACAGTATAGCAATCAGCCCCAGCATTTT.

This clone was counted a single time. The chain's CDR3 is CASSERSLANTEAFF. CDR3 DNA sequence: TGTGCCAGCAGCGAGAGGAGCCTAGCTAACACTGAAGCTTTCTTT. V and J are TRBV9 and TRBJ1-1; no reliable D call. With 3 bases removed from V and 2 bases from J, the gap between germline ends came to 14 bases. CDR1 is SGDLS, CDR2 YYNGEE, per germline. The CDR3 consists of 15 residues.

The chain links TRBV5-1 to TRBJ2-1; 9 nucleotides agree with TRBD2. Unmatched junction bases numbered 5, after V lost 7 bases and J lost 3 bases. CDR1 is SGHRS and CDR2 is YFSETQ in the germline V gene. The CDR3 spans 14 residues. The DNA for the CDR3 is TGCGCCAGCGGACTAGCGAACGACTACAATGAGCAGTTCTTC. Encoded protein: CASGLANDYNEQFF.

The chain links TRBV14 to TRBJ1-6; no clear D gene. Trimming took 4 bases from V and 9 from J, leaving 13 bases between them. Per germline, CDR1 SGHDN and CDR2 FVKESK. There are 14 residues in the CDR3. This chain's CDR3 is CASSRGLVGSPLHF. CDR3 DNA: TGTGCCAGCAGCCGCGGCTTGGTCGGTTCACCCCTCCACTTT. The complete variable domain, with remaining parts taken from reference TRBV14 and TRBJ1-6, reads EAGVTQFPSHSVIEKGQTVTLRCDPISGHDNLYWYRRVMGKEIKFLLHFVKESKQDESGMPNNRFLAERTGGTYSTLKVQPAELEDSGVYFCASSRGLVGSPLHFGNGTRLTVT.

This chain connects TRBV10-3 to TRBJ2-1, with 10 bases identical to TRBD2. V gave up 5 bases and J gave up 4 bases; unmatched junction bases: 2. The CDR3 length is 14 residues. Germline values: CDR1 ENHRY, CDR2 SYGVKD. In nucleotides, the CDR3 is TGTGCCATCAGTCTAGCGGGGGCTTACAATGAGCAGTTCTTC. Translation gives CAISLAGAYNEQFF.

This chain uses TRBV18 with TRBJ2-1; 11 positions agree with TRBD2. V lost 5 bases, J lost 5 bases, and 5 bases stayed unmatched. CDR3 length: 15 amino acids. Germline CDR1 and CDR2: KGHSH and LQKENI. CDR3 in DNA: TGTGCCAGCTCATCGGGACTAGCGGACCACAATGAGCAGTTCTTC. Protein sequence: CASSSGLADHNEQFF. Looking up the rest from reference TRBV18 and TRBJ2-1 gives the full variable domain: NAGVMQNPRHLVRRRGQEARLRCSPMKGHSHVYWYRQLPEEGLKFMVYLQKENIIDESGMPKERFSAEFPKEGPSILRIQQVVRGDSAAYFCASSSGLADHNEQFFGPGTRLTVL.

Here the CDR3 DNA reads TGTGCCAGCAGCTCCAAAAGCTCGGGGGACCCCTACGAGCAGTACTTC. It yields the protein CASSSKSSGDPYEQYF. This chain joins TRBV7-9 and TRBJ2-7; possible D gene TRBD2, 6 bases. V was pared by 4 bases and J by 2 bases, with 18 bases between. CDR3 length equals 16 residues. Germline-derived CDR1 and CDR2 are SEHNR and FQNEAQ (reference sequence).

Written as DNA, the CDR3 is TGCGCCAGCAGCCGGATCAGGGGGCATACTGAAGCTTTCTTT. Residues: CASSRIRGHTEAFF. The chain is built from TRBV5-1 and TRBJ1-1; TRBD1 matches 8 bases. Germline lookup yields CDR1 SGHRS and CDR2 YFSETQ. V lost 4 bases, J lost 5 bases, and 7 bases stayed unmatched. The CDR3 covers 14 residues.

The J gene is TRBJ2-7, the V gene TRBV7-2; 10 nucleotides match TRBD1. The CDR3 has 15 residues. The junction had 9 bases not matched to a gene; V was cut back by 1 base and J by 9 bases. The V gene's germline CDR1 is SGHTA and CDR2 FQGNSA. CDR3 protein: CASSLVRDRGSGQYF. The CDR3 DNA is TGTGCCAGCAGCTTAGTCCGGGACAGGGGATCCGGGCAGTACTTC.

J is TRBJ2-7 and V is TRBV20-1; perhaps TRBD1 as D (5 bases). The CDR3 is 12 residues long. CDR1 DFQATT and CDR2 SNEGSKA come from the germline V gene (reference sequence). V was shortened by 3 bases and J by 6 bases, with 12 bases between the two germline ends. The CDR3 nucleotides are TGCAGTGCTAGTTCAGGGTTTCTCGAGCAGTACTTC. Encoded protein: CSASSGFLEQYF.

CDR3 DNA sequence: TGCGCCAGCAGCCACGACAGAGCTAACTATGGCTACACCTTC. Protein product: CASSHDRANYGYTF. The V call is TRBV4-3, the J call TRBJ1-2, with a tentative D call TRBD1 (5 bases). Germline V gene sequence: CDR1 LGHNA, CDR2 YSLEER. The V end was cut by 3 bases, the J end by 0 bases, with 8 bases between. The CDR3 is 14 amino acids.

This chain uses TRBV19 with TRBJ2-3; 9 bases agree with TRBD2. The CDR3 totals 15 residues. Germline V gene lookup returns CDR1 LNHDA and CDR2 SQIVND (reference sequence). J gave up 2 bases and V 4 bases, and 4 bases lay outside the gene matches. CDR3 residues: CASSNLAGPTDTQYF. The CDR3 DNA reads as TGTGCCAGTAGTAATCTAGCGGGGCCCACAGATACGCAGTATTTT.

V is TRBV6-2 or TRBV6-3 and J is TRBJ1-5; D is ambiguous. Between the trimmed V and J ends, which lost 4 bases and 3 bases, there was a span of 16 bases. CDR1 MNHEY and CDR2 SVGEGT come from the germline V gene. This CDR3 comprises 16 residues. CDR3 nucleotides: TGTGCCAGCAGTTCCCCGGGCGCGGGTTTCAATCAGCCCCAGCATTTT. Translating gives CASSSPGAGFNQPQHF.

This clone appeared a single time. Germline is not matched at one junction end, which may reflect a read error. The genes are TRBV7-6 and TRBJ1-5; D gene unclear. There are 15 residues in the CDR3. CDR1 SGHVS and CDR2 FNYEAQ come from the germline V gene. The CDR3 protein is CASSRGGGRNLPQHF. CDR3 nucleotides: TGTGCCAGCAGCCGCGGCGGCGGGAGGAATCTGCCCCAGCATTTT.

V usage is TRBV15 and J usage is TRBJ2-7, with TRBD2 identical over 7 bases. Germline assignment: CDR1 LNHNV and CDR2 YYDKDF (reference sequence). Trimming took 0 bases from V and 1 from J; bases not matched to a gene: 6. This CDR3 contains 16 residues. This chain's CDR3 is CATSRDTSARSYEQYF. The CDR3, as DNA: TGTGCCACCAGCAGAGATACTAGCGCTAGATCCTACGAGCAGTACTTC.

The V and J genes are TRBV3-1 (or the pseudogene TRBV3-2) and TRBJ2-5, with 9 bases aligning to TRBD2. The V segment lost 1 base and the J segment 2 bases; nucleotides outside the gene matches: 8. The CDR3 consists of 17 residues. Looked up from germline, CDR1 is LGHDT and CDR2 is YNNKEL (reference sequence). As DNA, the CDR3 is TGTGCCAGCAGCCAAGTGAAGAGCGGGGGGATACAAGAGACCCAGTACTTC. Translated, it gives CASSQVKSGGIQETQYF.

The rearrangement uses TRBV7-3 and TRBJ1-1, with 10 bases identical to TRBD1. Per the germline V gene, CDR1 is SGHTA and CDR2 is FQGTGA. V dropped 2 bases and J dropped 3; count of bases not matched to a gene: 3. CDR3 size: 15 residues. Written as DNA, the CDR3 is TGTGCCAGCAGCTTAGCGGACAGGGGGTACACTGAAGCTTTCTTT. Its protein product is CASSLADRGYTEAFF.

The chain couples TRBV9 to TRBJ2-1, with 9 bases matching TRBD1. This CDR3 comprises 17 residues. The trim removed 3 bases at V and 1 base at J, leaving 8 bases unmatched. The V gene's germline CDR1 is SGDLS and CDR2 YYNGEE. CDR3 region: CASSAGQGQGSYNEQFF. The DNA of the CDR3 is TGTGCCAGCAGCGCGGGACAGGGTCAAGGGTCCTACAATGAGCAGTTCTTC. Full variable domain (rest looked up from reference TRBV9 and TRBJ2-1): DSGVTQTPKHLITATGQRVTLRCSPRSGDLSVYWYQQSLDQGLQFLIQYYNGEERAKGNILERFSAQQFPDLHSELNLSSLELGDSALYFCASSAGQGQGSYNEQFFGPGTRLTVL.

The chain uses TRBV6-5 and TRBJ1-1; D call uncertain. The CDR3 has 12 residues. V lost 4 bases to trimming and J lost 11 bases, with 14 bases between them. CDR1 is MNHEY, CDR2 SVGAGI, per germline. The CDR3 nucleotides read TGTGCCAGCAGTTCGAGGAAACTAGGGGCTTTCTTT. Its protein is CASSSRKLGAFF.

This chain joins TRBV5-6 and TRBJ1-6; D possibly corresponds to TRBD1 (5 bases). V was pared by 4 bases and J by 10 bases, with 15 bases between. The CDR3 consists of 14 residues. In germline, CDR1 is SGHDT, CDR2 YYEEEE. The CDR3: CASSPDGGVSPLHF. The CDR3 nucleotides are TGTGCCAGCAGCCCGGACGGAGGGGTCTCACCCCTCCACTTT. Filled out from reference TRBV5-6 and TRBJ1-6, the complete variable domain reads DAGVTQSPTHLIKTRGQQVTLRCSPKSGHDTVSWYQQALGQGPQFIFQYYEEEERQRGNFPDRFSGHQFPNYSSELNVNALLLGDSALYLCASSPDGGVSPLHFGNGTRLTVT.

This chain uses TRBV5-1 with TRBJ2-7; tentatively, D is TRBD2 (6 bases). Trimming shortened V by 5 bases and J by 3 bases, and 15 bases separated the two germline ends. Germline CDR1 reads SGHRS; CDR2 reads YFSETQ. The length of the CDR3 is 14 residues. The CDR3 DNA is TGCGCCAGCAGGGCCGGGGACGGGGGCTACGAGCAGTACTTC. As protein: CASRAGDGGYEQYF.

V and J are TRBV7-9 and TRBJ1-3; unclear D gene. Germline CDR1 and CDR2: SEHNR and FQNEAQ (reference sequence). The CDR3 is made up of 15 amino acids. Trimming stripped 1 base from V and 2 bases from J, with 9 bases between. Written as DNA, the CDR3 is TGTGCCAGCAGCTTAGATTCGGGTCCTGGAAACACCATATATTTT. Its translation is CASSLDSGPGNTIYF.

The CDR3 protein is CASSYDRQEYNEQFF. The CDR3 DNA is TGTGCCAGCAGTTACGACCGACAGGAGTACAATGAGCAGTTCTTC. The rearrangement uses TRBV6-2 or TRBV6-3 and TRBJ2-1, with a tentative D call TRBD1 (6 bases). This CDR3 is built from 15 residues. V was trimmed by 2 bases and J by 4 bases, leaving 12 bases between them. CDR1 and CDR2 (germline): MNHEY, SVGEGT.